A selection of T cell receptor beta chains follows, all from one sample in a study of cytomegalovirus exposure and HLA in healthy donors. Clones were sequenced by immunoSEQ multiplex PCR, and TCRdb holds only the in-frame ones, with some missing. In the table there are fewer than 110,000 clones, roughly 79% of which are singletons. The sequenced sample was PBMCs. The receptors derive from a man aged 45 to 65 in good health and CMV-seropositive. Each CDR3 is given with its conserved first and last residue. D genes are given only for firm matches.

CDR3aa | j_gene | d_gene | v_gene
CASSFPLGDTQYF | TRBJ2-3 | - | TRBV7-8
CASSNSPDTQYF | TRBJ2-3 | - | TRBV7-8
CASSDRDYYEQYF | TRBJ2-7 | TRBD2 | TRBV4-1
CAISSQLAGVQRGTQYF | TRBJ2-3 | TRBD2 | TRBV10-3
CASRRSGTSSQREQYF | TRBJ2-7 | TRBD2 | TRBV28
CASSPPSGVDKNIQYF | TRBJ2-4 | - | TRBV6-6
CASSSSGEGGYTF | TRBJ1-2 | - | TRBV5-1
CASSLQGQGSEKLFF | TRBJ1-4 | TRBD1 | TRBV7-9
CASSLIDEKTRYGYTF | TRBJ1-2 | - | TRBV5-6
CATHPGVGNEQFF | TRBJ2-1 | - | TRBV19
CASSPIQGIMNTEAFF | TRBJ1-1 | TRBD1 | TRBV7-2
CASSQEDFYYEQYF | TRBJ2-7 | - | TRBV4-2
CASVPGQGSPYEQYF | TRBJ2-7 | TRBD1 | TRBV28
CASSPLRTGLTYNEQFF | TRBJ2-1 | TRBD1 | TRBV27
CASTLTVYGGNEQFF | TRBJ2-1 | - | TRBV9
CASSIQTSGRVGYNEQFF | TRBJ2-1 | TRBD2 | TRBV7-2
CSVRGGPRLSSYEQYF | TRBJ2-7 | TRBD2 | TRBV29-1
CASSEPGLVYEQYF | TRBJ2-7 | TRBD2 | TRBV6-1
CASNPYRDGEKLFF | TRBJ1-4 | - | TRBV2
CASSGTSGGSYEQYF | TRBJ2-7 | TRBD2 | TRBV7-2
CASCRTGSGYTF | TRBJ1-2 | TRBD1 | TRBV5-6
CASSLRERTYEQYF | TRBJ2-7 | - | TRBV7-9
CASSKPYRLTYNEQFF | TRBJ2-1 | - | TRBV5-5
CASSWGLGGRQPQHF | TRBJ1-5 | - | TRBV19
CASSLASAGGADTQYF | TRBJ2-3 | TRBD1 | TRBV7-2
CASREEPMNTGELFF | TRBJ2-2 | - | TRBV5-1
CASSETGTGVTDTQYF | TRBJ2-3 | TRBD1 | TRBV28
CASSRDRGYTIYF | TRBJ1-3 | TRBD1 | TRBV5-1
CASSYRDRTYNEQFF | TRBJ2-1 | TRBD1 | TRBV2
CASSLASRQGIHEQYF | - | TRBD1 | TRBV7-6
CASGSGLAGGQTQYF | TRBJ2-5 | TRBD2 | TRBV12-5
CASSLKGYEQYF | TRBJ2-7 | - | TRBV7-2
CASRGQPQETQYF | TRBJ2-5 | - | TRBV6-6
CASRANTGGTNTIYF | TRBJ1-3 | TRBD1 | TRBV13
CASSFSSGNTDTQYF | TRBJ2-3 | - | TRBV28
CSSSTQGITNYGYTF | TRBJ1-2 | - | TRBV7-9
CASSIGLAGSYEQYF | TRBJ2-7 | TRBD2 | TRBV19
CSVEPQGAEDTQYF | TRBJ2-3 | TRBD1 | TRBV29-1
CASSLAGSYNEQFF | TRBJ2-1 | - | TRBV7-9
CASSPDRELGSPLHF | TRBJ1-6 | - | TRBV11-1
CASSPVAESNQPQHF | TRBJ1-5 | - | TRBV19
CASSSTGGWGEKLFF | TRBJ1-4 | TRBD1 | TRBV27
CSALMNTEAFF | TRBJ1-1 | - | TRBV29-1
CASSQRKAGANVLTF | TRBJ2-6 | - | TRBV19
CASSVIGLAGGYNEQFF | TRBJ2-1 | TRBD2 | TRBV9
CASSLGQAAPYEQYF | TRBJ2-7 | TRBD1 | TRBV7-9
CASSLTMGEAQYF | TRBJ2-5 | - | TRBV9
CAWSFVRAGGTGELFF | TRBJ2-2 | - | TRBV30